The entry below describes one T cell receptor (beta chain). Its antigen has not been determined. No much larger clone is present one base from it, and per-base qualities are unavailable. The library relied on RT-PCR. Sequencing used a NextSeq 550. The public sequencing data were trimmed at Q25 with fastp and processed into clonotypes with MiXCR by TCRdb, which kept only in-frame beta chains. Entries are consolidated by CDR3 protein sequence, retaining the most common genes and DNA. Across this sample there are more than 850,000 distinct CDR3 sequences, with roughly 18% seen only once. The top ten clones comprise about 6% of the sample. This entry belongs to a study of patients and donors after allogeneic stem cell transplantation (TCRdb year 2020). V and J are trimmed by 3 bases and 5 bases, and the gene matches miss 8 bases of the junction. The CDR3, from cysteine to phenylalanine, totals 16 residues. CDR3 DNA is the only sequence kept; it has 48 bases, read in frame from the first base.

This sequence was found in a human donor who was either an allogeneic HSCT recipient or a stem cell or donor lymphocyte infusion donor (not recorded which). It is not recorded whose cells these are; they may come from a transplant donor. The specimen was blood, either unsorted or a sorted T cell fraction (not recorded which). Recombination joined TRBV12-3 or TRBV12-4 with TRBJ1-5; 9 middle bases align to TRBD1. CDR3 region: CASSFGPDRGDQPQHF. The bases are TGTGCCAGCAGTTTTGGGCCTGACAGGGGGGATCAGCCCCAGCATTTT.